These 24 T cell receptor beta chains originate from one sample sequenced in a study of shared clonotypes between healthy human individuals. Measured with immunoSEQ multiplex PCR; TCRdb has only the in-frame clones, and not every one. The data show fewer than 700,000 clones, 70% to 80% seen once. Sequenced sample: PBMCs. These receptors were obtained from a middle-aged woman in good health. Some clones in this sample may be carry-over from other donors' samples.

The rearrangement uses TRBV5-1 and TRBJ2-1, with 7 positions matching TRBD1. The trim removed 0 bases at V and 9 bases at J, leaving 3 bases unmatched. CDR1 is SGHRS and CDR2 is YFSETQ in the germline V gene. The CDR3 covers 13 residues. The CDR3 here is CASSLVTGTEQFF. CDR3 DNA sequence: TGCGCCAGCAGCTTGGTGACAGGGACTGAGCAGTTCTTC.

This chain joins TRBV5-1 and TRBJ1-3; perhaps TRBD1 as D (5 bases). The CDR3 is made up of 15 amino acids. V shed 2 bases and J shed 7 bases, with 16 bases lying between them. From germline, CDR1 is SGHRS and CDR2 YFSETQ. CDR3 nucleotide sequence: TGCGCCAGCAGCTTTGCGGGGACTATAGGCAACACCATATATTTT. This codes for CASSFAGTIGNTIYF.

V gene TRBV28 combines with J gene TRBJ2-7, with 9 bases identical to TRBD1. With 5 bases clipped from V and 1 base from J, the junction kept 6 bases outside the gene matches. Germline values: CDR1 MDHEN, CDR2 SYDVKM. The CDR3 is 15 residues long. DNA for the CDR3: TGTGCCAGCAGTGGCTCCGGGACAGGGTCCTACGAGCAGTACTTC. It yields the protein CASSGSGTGSYEQYF. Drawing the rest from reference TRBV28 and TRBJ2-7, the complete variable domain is DVKVTQSSRYLVKRTGEKVFLECVQDMDHENMFWYRQDPGLGLRLIYFSYDVKMKEKGDIPEGYSVSREKKERFSLILESASTNQTSMYLCASSGSGTGSYEQYFGPGTRLTVT.

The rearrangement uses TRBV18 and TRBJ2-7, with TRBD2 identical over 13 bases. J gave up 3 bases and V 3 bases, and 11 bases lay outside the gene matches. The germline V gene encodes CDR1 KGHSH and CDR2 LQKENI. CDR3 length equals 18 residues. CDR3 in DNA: TGTGCCAGCTCACCCCGGACTAGCGGGAGTATAGGCGGCTACGAGCAGTACTTC. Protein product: CASSPRTSGSIGGYEQYF.

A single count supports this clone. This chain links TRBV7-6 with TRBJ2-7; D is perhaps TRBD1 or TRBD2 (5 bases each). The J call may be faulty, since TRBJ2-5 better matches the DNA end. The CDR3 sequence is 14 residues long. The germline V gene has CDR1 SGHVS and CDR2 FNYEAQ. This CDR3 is CASSAGRDVETQYF. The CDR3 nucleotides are TGTGCCAGCAGCGCGGGCAGGGACGTGGAGACCCAGTACTTC.

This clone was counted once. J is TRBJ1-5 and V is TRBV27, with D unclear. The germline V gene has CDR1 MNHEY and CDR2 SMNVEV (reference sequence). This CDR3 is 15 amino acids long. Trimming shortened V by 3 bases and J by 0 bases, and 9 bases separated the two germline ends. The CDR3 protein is CASSLGSFSNQPQHF. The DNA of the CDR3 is TGTGCCAGCAGTTTGGGCAGTTTTAGCAATCAGCCCCAGCATTTT.

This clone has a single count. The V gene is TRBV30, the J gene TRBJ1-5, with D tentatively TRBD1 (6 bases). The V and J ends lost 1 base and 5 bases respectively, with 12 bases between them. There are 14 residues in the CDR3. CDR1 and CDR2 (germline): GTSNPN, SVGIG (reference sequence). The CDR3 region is CAWSGDRRDQPQHF. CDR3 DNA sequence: TGTGCCTGGAGTGGTGACAGGCGAGATCAGCCCCAGCATTTT.

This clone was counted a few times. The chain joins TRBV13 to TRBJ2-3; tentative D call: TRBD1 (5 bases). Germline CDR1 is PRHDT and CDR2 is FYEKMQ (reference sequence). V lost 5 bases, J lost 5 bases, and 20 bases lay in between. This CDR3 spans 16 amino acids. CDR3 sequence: CASSPPAGSGRDTQYF. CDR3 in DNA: TGTGCCAGCAGCCCCCCCGCAGGGTCCGGACGAGATACGCAGTATTTT.

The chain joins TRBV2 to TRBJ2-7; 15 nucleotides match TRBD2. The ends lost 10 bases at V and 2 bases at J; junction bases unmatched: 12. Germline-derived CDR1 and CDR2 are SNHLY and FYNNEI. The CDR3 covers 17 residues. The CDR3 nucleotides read TGTGCCACCGGCTGGACTAGCGGGAGGGACCTCACCTACGAGCAGTACTTC. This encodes CATGWTSGRDLTYEQYF.

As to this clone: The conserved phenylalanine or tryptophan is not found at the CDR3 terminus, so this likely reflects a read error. The CDR3 protein is CASSLEGGPQPQHL. The CDR3 DNA is TGTGCCAGCAGCTTAGAAGGGGGACCTCAGCCCCAGCATCTT. This chain joins TRBV7-9 and TRBJ1-5; tentative D call: TRBD1 (6 bases). The CDR3 consists of 14 residues. The V gene's germline CDR1 is SEHNR and CDR2 FQNEAQ (reference sequence). V lost 1 base and J 6 bases, leaving 10 bases between the germline ends.

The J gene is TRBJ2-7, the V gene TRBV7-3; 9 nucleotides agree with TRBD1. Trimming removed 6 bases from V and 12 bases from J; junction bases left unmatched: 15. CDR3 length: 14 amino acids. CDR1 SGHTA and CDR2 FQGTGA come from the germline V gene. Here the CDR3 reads CASSPDGTGWLRYF. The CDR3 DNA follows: TGTGCCAGCAGTCCCGACGGGACAGGGTGGTTGAGGTACTTC.

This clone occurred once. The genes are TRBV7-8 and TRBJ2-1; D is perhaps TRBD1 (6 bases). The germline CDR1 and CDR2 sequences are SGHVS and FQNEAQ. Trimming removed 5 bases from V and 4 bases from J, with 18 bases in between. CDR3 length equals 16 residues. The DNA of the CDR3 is TGTGCCAGCAGCCCCCACACAGAAGGGGGATACAATGAGCAGTTCTTC. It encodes CASSPHTEGGYNEQFF.

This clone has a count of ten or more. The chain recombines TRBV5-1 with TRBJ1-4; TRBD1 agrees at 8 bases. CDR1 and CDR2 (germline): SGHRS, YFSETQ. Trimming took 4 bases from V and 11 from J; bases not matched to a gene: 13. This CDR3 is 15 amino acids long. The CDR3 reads CASSHDGQGQLKLFF. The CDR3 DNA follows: TGCGCCAGCAGCCACGATGGACAGGGCCAATTGAAACTGTTTTTT. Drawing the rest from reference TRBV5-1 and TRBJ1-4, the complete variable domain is KAGVTQTPRYLIKTRGQQVTLSCSPISGHRSVSWYQQTPGQGLQFLFEYFSETQRNKGNFPGRFSGRQFSNSRSEMNVSTLELGDSALYLCASSHDGQGQLKLFFGSGTQLSVL.

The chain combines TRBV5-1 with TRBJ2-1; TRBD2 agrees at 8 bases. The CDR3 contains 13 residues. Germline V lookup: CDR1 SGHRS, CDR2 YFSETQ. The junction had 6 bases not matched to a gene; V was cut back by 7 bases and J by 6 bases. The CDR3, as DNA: TGCGCCAGCCGACTAGCGTGGGCCAATGAGCAGTTCTTC. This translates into CASRLAWANEQFF.

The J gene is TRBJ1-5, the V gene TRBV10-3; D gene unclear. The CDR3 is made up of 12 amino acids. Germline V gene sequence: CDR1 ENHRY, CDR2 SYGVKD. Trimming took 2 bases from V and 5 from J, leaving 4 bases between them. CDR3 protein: CAISEPDQPQHF. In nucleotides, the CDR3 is TGTGCCATCAGTGAGCCTGATCAGCCCCAGCATTTT.

As DNA, the CDR3 is TGCGCCAGCAGCTTGCGGGGACAACCGAACACCGGGGAGCTGTTTTTT. Translation: CASSLRGQPNTGELFF. The V call is TRBV5-1, the J call TRBJ2-2; possible D gene TRBD1, 6 bases. This CDR3 contains 16 residues. The V gene lost 1 base and the J gene lost 0 bases, with 10 bases spanning the gap. The germline V gene has CDR1 SGHRS and CDR2 YFSETQ.

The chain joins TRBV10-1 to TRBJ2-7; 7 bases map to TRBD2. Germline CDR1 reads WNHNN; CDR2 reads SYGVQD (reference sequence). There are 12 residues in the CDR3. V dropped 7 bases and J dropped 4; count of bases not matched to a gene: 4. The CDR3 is CASNFSGYEQYF. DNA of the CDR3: TGCGCCAGCAACTTTAGCGGGTACGAGCAGTACTTC.

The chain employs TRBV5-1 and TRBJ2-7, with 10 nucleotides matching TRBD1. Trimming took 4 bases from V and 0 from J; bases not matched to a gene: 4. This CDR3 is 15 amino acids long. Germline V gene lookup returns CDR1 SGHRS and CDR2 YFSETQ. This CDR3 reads CASSLRQGASYEQYF. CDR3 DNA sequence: TGCGCCAGCAGCCTACGACAGGGGGCCTCCTACGAGCAGTACTTC. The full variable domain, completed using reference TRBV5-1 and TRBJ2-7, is KAGVTQTPRYLIKTRGQQVTLSCSPISGHRSVSWYQQTPGQGLQFLFEYFSETQRNKGNFPGRFSGRQFSNSRSEMNVSTLELGDSALYLCASSLRQGASYEQYFGPGTRLTVT.

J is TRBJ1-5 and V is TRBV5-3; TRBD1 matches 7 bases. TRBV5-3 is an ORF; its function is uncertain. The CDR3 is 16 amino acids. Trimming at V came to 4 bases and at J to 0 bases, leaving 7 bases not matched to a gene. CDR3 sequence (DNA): TGTGCCAGAAGCCCCCCTGCAGGGGGTAGCAATCAGCCCCAGCATTTT. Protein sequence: CARSPPAGGSNQPQHF.

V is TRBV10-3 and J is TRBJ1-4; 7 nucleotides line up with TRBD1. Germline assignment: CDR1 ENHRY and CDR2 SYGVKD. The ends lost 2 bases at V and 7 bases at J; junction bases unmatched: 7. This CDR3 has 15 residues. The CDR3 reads CAISERQGPSEKLFF. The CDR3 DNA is TGTGCCATCAGTGAGAGACAGGGTCCTTCTGAAAAACTGTTTTTT.

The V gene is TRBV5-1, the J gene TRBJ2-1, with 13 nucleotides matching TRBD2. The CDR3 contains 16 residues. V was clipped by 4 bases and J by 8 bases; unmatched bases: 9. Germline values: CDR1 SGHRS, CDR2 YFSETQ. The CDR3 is CASSPGTSGIGHEQFF. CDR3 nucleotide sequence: TGCGCCAGCAGCCCGGGGACTAGCGGGATCGGGCATGAGCAGTTCTTC.

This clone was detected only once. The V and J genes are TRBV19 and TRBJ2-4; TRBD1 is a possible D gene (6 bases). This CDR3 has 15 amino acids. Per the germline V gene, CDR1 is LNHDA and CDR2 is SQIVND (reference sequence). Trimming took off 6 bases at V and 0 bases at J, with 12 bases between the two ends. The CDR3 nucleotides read TGTGCCAGTAGAGACAGGATTCTAGCCAAAAACATTCAGTACTTC. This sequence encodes CASRDRILAKNIQYF.

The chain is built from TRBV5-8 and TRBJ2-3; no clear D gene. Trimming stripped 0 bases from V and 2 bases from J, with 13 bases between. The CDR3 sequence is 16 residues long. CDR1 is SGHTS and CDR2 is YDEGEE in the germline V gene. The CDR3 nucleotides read TGTGCCAGCAGCTTGGGTCTAGTAGAACCCACAGATACGCAGTATTTT. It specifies CASSLGLVEPTDTQYF.

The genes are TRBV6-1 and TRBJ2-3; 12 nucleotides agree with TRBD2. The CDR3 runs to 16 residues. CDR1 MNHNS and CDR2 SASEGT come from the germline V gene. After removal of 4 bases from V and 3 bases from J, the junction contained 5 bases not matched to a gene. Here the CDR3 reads CASSVGGTSGTDTQYF. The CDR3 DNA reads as TGTGCCAGCAGTGTCGGCGGGACTAGCGGGACAGATACGCAGTATTTT.